This T cell receptor beta chain emerged from a study of blood T cell repertoires in COVID-19 (dated by TCRdb to the early 2020s). Study-wide context: Samples covering the acute and convalescent phases of COVID-19 were provided by collaborators in the United States, Italy and Spain. Sample metadata almost always included a de-identified subject ID, COVID-19 status, age in years and sex. Where HLA class I and class II types were available, the types were taken from metadata supplied by the sample provider, not from assay-based typing. Samples came from the ongoing ImmuneRACE study (first 160 participants) plus 1,254 subjects from 6 global collaborators. Subjects who had been exposed to COVID-19, were actively infected with it, or had recovered from it provided the deeply sampled blood TCRbeta repertoires that made up the dataset. The material from the prospective study consisted of cDNA or gDNA derived from T cells, B-cell-depleted T cells, or PBMCs. The repertoires were released in a freely available public database meant as a resource for research on the immune response to SARS-CoV-2.

Results and caveats for the whole study, not just this receptor: The amount of clinical and demographic metadata varied by source and participant and was provided uncurated.

TCRbeta CDR3 regions were amplified from genomic DNA by means of the immunoSEQ Assay, a bias-controlled multiplex PCR. The paper's data handling went like this. Within the assay, amplification of reference gene primers was used to estimate how many nucleated cells each sample contained. To quantify the absolute abundance of each unique TCRbeta CDR3 rearrangement, sequence reads were collapsed and filtered. For each sample, productive Simpson clonality was calculated as the square root of Simpson's diversity index over productive rearrangements. The table comes from immuneACCESS by way of TCRdb, which keeps in-frame sequences with V and J called. Part of the clones is missing from these tables; in studies checked, under half for an unresolved V gene and the rest for unknown reasons. V, J and clone size are taken as reported in that table, and D and trimming were inferred from the DNA itself. This sample lists under 350,000 clones; about 86% were detected once. The ten biggest clones cover around 4.2% of the sample.

The V end loses 3 bases and the J end loses 6 bases, and a stretch of 11 bases separates them. The CDR3, cysteine through phenylalanine, is 13 amino acids long. Just the 39-base CDR3 DNA is kept, in frame starting at base 1. Of note for this clone: Its antigen is unknown. No clone much larger than this one lies a single base away; base qualities are absent.

Participants in the prospective study were aged roughly 18 to 100 years, lived in over 20 United States geographic areas, and enrolled through a virtual design. In the prospective study, cohorts were assigned on the basis of participant-reported clinical history obtained from a screening survey and a study questionnaire. Mobile phlebotomists in the prospective study collected whole blood, serum and a nasopharyngeal or oropharyngeal swab from every participant. Participants in the prospective study had the option to provide additional blood draws and questionnaires over a roughly 2-month period. Prospective study blood samples were shipped either frozen or at room temperature before DNA extraction.

The sequence links TRBV12-3 or TRBV12-4 to TRBJ1-1, with TRBD1 perhaps the D gene, on 5 matching bases. The receptor was isolated from a woman aged 40 to 49 with acute COVID-19. Sequencing input: PBMCs or T cells enriched from blood (not recorded which). The CDR3 protein sequence reads: CASSFRVVPEAFF. The DNA sequence is TGTGCCAGCAGTTTCAGGGTAGTCCCTGAAGCTTTCTTT.